These 14 T cell receptor beta chains originate from one sample sequenced in a study of blood T cells in healthy people across ages. A second PCR, run for roughly 7 to 12 cycles, used a sample-barcoded 5' primer plus a J-beta primer mix. One entry per CDR3 protein, called by TCRdb with MiXCR from the 5' RACE reads. The sample gives some 640,000 distinct CDR3 sequences, about 28% of which show up once; more than 15% is in the top ten. Sample: blood. The receptors derive from a woman at least 80 years old in good health.

The chain couples TRBV20-1 to TRBJ1-5; 7 positions match TRBD1. V shed 3 bases and J 5 bases; nucleotides not matched to a gene: 7. The CDR3 covers 14 residues. Per the germline V gene, CDR1 is DFQATT and CDR2 is SNEGSKA (reference sequence). This CDR3 reads CSARTGTGDQPQHF. DNA for the CDR3: TGCAGTGCTAGGACAGGGACGGGCGATCAGCCCCAGCATTTT.

A note on this clonotype: A much larger clone is a single base away; this may be a read error. The chain combines TRBV4-2 with TRBJ1-5, with 8 bases aligning to TRBD1. Looked up from germline, CDR1 is LGHNA and CDR2 is YNFKEQ. The CDR3 has 14 amino acids. In nucleotides, the CDR3 is TGTGCCAGCAACCAAGGGACAGGCGATCAGCCCCAGCATTTT. Translation gives CASNQGTGDQPQHF.

This chain links TRBV20-1 with TRBJ2-2, with D perhaps assigned TRBD1 or TRBD2 (5 bases each). V was pared by 6 bases and J by 4 bases, with 15 bases between. Germline V gene data show CDR1 as DFQATT and CDR2 as SNEGSKA (reference sequence). The CDR3 has 14 residues. For the CDR3, the DNA is TGCAGTGCCAATTCAGGGAGACCCACCGGGGAGCTGTTTTTT. Its translation: CSANSGRPTGELFF.

The chain employs TRBV5-1 and TRBJ2-5, with D unclear. The J call is in doubt because the DNA end fits TRBJ2-7 better. This CDR3 has 14 amino acids. Per the germline V gene, CDR1 is SGHRS and CDR2 is YFSETQ. CDR3 coding DNA: TGCGCCAGCAGCCCCCGGACCGAGACCTGCGAGCAGTACTTC. As protein: CASSPRTETCEQYF.

This chain uses TRBV28 with TRBJ2-5; possibly TRBD1 or TRBD2 for D (6 bases each). The V end lost 8 bases, the J end lost 11 bases, and 18 bases lay between the germline ends. The CDR3 sequence is 12 residues long. CDR1 is MDHEN and CDR2 is SYDVKM in the germline V gene. The CDR3 is CASGGPDNEQYF. The CDR3 DNA reads TGTGCCAGCGGGGGGCCGGACAATGAGCAGTACTTC.

The chain couples TRBV20-1 to TRBJ2-5, with 7 bases fitting TRBD1. Per germline, CDR1 DFQATT and CDR2 SNEGSKA (reference sequence). The CDR3 runs 16 residues. After removal of 0 bases from V and 3 bases from J, the junction contained 10 bases not matched to a gene. CDR3 loop: CSARDRWAQGEETQYF. CDR3 DNA: TGCAGTGCTAGAGATCGGTGGGCCCAGGGGGAAGAGACCCAGTACTTC.

In this sample, this clonotype turned up a few times. CDR3 sequence (DNA): TGTGCCAGCAGTTACTCGGGCAGAGAGAACTATGGCTACACCTTC. It encodes CASSYSGRENYGYTF. The chain carries TRBV6-6 and TRBJ1-2, with D hard to call. The CDR3 is 15 residues long. The V end lost 0 bases, the J end lost 2 bases, and 10 bases lay between the germline ends. Germline CDR1 reads MNHNY; CDR2 reads SVGAGI (reference sequence).

The rearrangement links TRBV20-1 to TRBJ2-1, with TRBD2 matching over 9 bases. V lost 7 bases, J lost 2 bases, and 6 bases stayed unmatched. This CDR3 comprises 14 residues. Germline V CDR1 and CDR2: DFQATT, SNEGSKA (reference sequence). CDR3 protein: CSVPTSGTYNEQFF. CDR3 DNA sequence: TGCAGTGTCCCGACTAGCGGTACCTACAATGAGCAGTTCTTC.

This clonotype was seen many times. This rearrangement joins TRBV7-9 to TRBJ1-4; D gene unclear. Between the trimmed V and J ends, which lost 4 bases and 8 bases, there was a span of 11 bases. This CDR3 spans 13 amino acids. CDR1 SEHNR and CDR2 FQNEAQ come from the germline V gene (reference sequence). The CDR3 region is CASSSPFGEKLFF. Here the CDR3 DNA reads TGTGCCAGCAGCTCCCCCTTCGGCGAAAAACTGTTTTTT. Complete variable domain (other parts from reference TRBV7-9 and TRBJ1-4): DTGVSQNPRHKITKRGQNVTFRCDPISEHNRLYWYRQTLGQGPEFLTYFQNEAQLEKSRLLSDRFSAERPKGSFSTLEIQRTEQGDSAMYLCASSSPFGEKLFFGSGTQLSVL.

The chain has TRBV6-5 and TRBJ2-1; 15 bases match TRBD2. The CDR3 is made up of 18 amino acids. Germline V gives CDR1 MNHEY, CDR2 SVGAGI. After removal of 4 bases from V and 1 base from J, the junction contained 5 bases not matched to a gene. The CDR3 region is CASSSGLAGGGSYNEQFF. For the CDR3, the DNA is TGTGCCAGCAGTTCGGGACTAGCGGGAGGAGGGTCCTACAATGAGCAGTTCTTC.

This clonotype was found many times. The chain has TRBV20-1 and TRBJ2-7; 7 bases agree with TRBD1. The trim removed 6 bases at V and 2 bases at J, leaving 7 bases unmatched. There are 13 residues in the CDR3. Germline values: CDR1 DFQATT, CDR2 SNEGSKA (reference sequence). CDR3 sequence reads: CSADPGTAYEQYF. Here the CDR3 DNA reads TGCAGTGCCGATCCCGGGACAGCCTACGAGCAGTACTTC.

The sample holds many counts of this clonotype. The rearrangement joins TRBV15 to TRBJ2-5, with D tentatively TRBD1 (6 bases). Germline loops: CDR1 LNHNV, CDR2 YYDKDF (reference sequence). This CDR3 is 17 amino acids long. V lost 0 bases and J lost 5, with 19 bases in between. Here the CDR3 DNA reads TGTGCCACCAGCAGAGATGGGGCGGACAGTGTATTTGAGACCCAGTACTTC. This codes for CATSRDGADSVFETQYF.

The chain carries TRBV24-1 and TRBJ2-2, with TRBD2 as a possible D gene (6 bases). Germline-derived CDR1 and CDR2 are KGHDR and SFDVKD. This CDR3 has 17 residues. V was trimmed by 3 bases and J by 4 bases, leaving 17 bases between them. The DNA of the CDR3 is TGTGCCACCAGTGATGCGCGGGGCGGGATGTTCACCGGGGAGCTGTTTTTT. Translated: CATSDARGGMFTGELFF.

This clonotype came up a few times. The genes are TRBV9 and TRBJ1-1; D gene unclear. This CDR3 spans 14 amino acids. Germline CDR1 SGDLS, CDR2 YYNGEE. V dropped 0 bases and J dropped 1 base, with 7 bases sitting between them. CDR3 coding DNA: TGTGCCAGCAGCGTAGTTGTAGGGAACACTGAAGCTTTCTTT. Residues: CASSVVVGNTEAFF.